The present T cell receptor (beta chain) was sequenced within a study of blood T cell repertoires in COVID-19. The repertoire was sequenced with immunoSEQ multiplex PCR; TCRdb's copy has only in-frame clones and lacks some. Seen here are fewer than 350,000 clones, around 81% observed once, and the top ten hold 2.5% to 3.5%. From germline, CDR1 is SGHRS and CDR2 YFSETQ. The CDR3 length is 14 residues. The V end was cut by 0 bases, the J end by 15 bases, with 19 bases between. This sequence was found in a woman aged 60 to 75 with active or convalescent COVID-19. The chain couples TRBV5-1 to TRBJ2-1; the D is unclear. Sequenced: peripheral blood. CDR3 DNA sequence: TGCGCCAGCAGCTTGGATGGCCCGTCCATGATTCGGTTCTTC. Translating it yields CASSLDGPSMIRFF.